This T cell receptor (beta chain) was profiled in a study of blood T cell repertoires in COVID-19. This CDR3 is 14 amino acids long. The germline gives CDR1 MNHEY, CDR2 SVGEGT. The V segment lost 5 bases and the J segment 9 bases; nucleotides outside the gene matches: 9. Produced via immunoSEQ multiplex PCR; TCRdb's table is partial and in-frame only. The data hold 250,000 to 300,000 clones, with around 87% observed a single time. This TCR was sampled from a woman in her sixties with COVID-19, enrolled during active disease. The source material was peripheral blood. The rearrangement joins TRBV6-2 or TRBV6-3 to TRBJ2-2; 7 nucleotides match TRBD2. The CDR3 sequence is CASSGGGSRRELFF. CDR3 coding DNA: TGTGCCAGCAGTGGTGGCGGGAGTCGCCGGGAGCTGTTTTTT.